This is a list of T cell receptor beta chains from one sample in a study of T cell repertoires in cytomegalovirus infection. One entry per CDR3 protein results from TCRdb running MiXCR on the reads. The sample includes approximately 260,000 distinct CDR3 sequences, approximately 22% of them seen just once. Their target antigens are unknown. The sequencing used cultured PBMCs, collected from culture after CMV antigen stimulation. All receptors come from a human donor in good health (CMV status not recorded). Some clones in this sample may be carry-over from other donors' samples. CDR3s include the opening cysteine and the closing phenylalanine or tryptophan. The order of the fields is J gene, V gene, D gene, clone size, CDR3 protein, CDR3 DNA. D genes are given only for firm matches. The listing skips clone size in some rows; elsewhere it reads once, few, many or a size class.

J gene: TRBJ1-1
V gene: TRBV7-3
D gene: .
clone size: many
CDR3 protein: CASRPPGTVNTEAFF
CDR3 DNA: TGTGCCAGCAGGCCTCCCGGGACGGTGAACACTGAAGCTTTCTTT

J gene: TRBJ2-7
V gene: TRBV7-2
D gene: TRBD1
clone size: few
CDR3 protein: CASSLLKGAAYEQYF
CDR3 DNA: TGTGCCAGCAGCTTATTAAAGGGGGCCGCCTACGAGCAGTACTTC

J gene: TRBJ2-1
V gene: TRBV7-2
D gene: TRBD2
clone size: many
CDR3 protein: CASSLSGVAGSYNEQFF
CDR3 DNA: TGTGCCAGCAGCTTAAGTGGGGTAGCGGGGTCCTACAATGAGCAGTTCTTC

J gene: TRBJ2-1
V gene: TRBV11-2
D gene: TRBD2
clone size: .
CDR3 protein: CASSAEATSGRAGRIYNEQFF
CDR3 DNA: TGTGCCAGCAGCGCAGAGGCGACTAGCGGGAGGGCGGGGCGAATCTACAATGAGCAGTTCTTC

J gene: TRBJ2-7
V gene: TRBV24-1
D gene: TRBD2
clone size: few
CDR3 protein: CATSETLAGRGEQYF
CDR3 DNA: TGTGCCACCAGTGAAACTCTAGCGGGAAGAGGCGAGCAGTACTTC

J gene: TRBJ2-1
V gene: TRBV20-1
D gene: TRBD2
clone size: few
CDR3 protein: CSARIRKLAKYNEQFF
CDR3 DNA: TGCAGTGCTAGAATTCGGAAACTAGCGAAGTACAATGAGCAGTTCTTC

J gene: TRBJ1-5
V gene: TRBV28
D gene: .
clone size: many
CDR3 protein: CASSLVVLSNQPQHF
CDR3 DNA: TGTGCCAGCAGTTTAGTTGTTCTTAGCAATCAGCCCCAGCATTTT

J gene: TRBJ2-2
V gene: TRBV20-1
D gene: .
clone size: .
CDR3 protein: CSASLLRGQLGGELFF
CDR3 DNA: TGCAGTGCTAGTCTCCTCCGCGGTCAACTAGGGGGGGAGCTGTTTTTT

J gene: TRBJ1-1
V gene: TRBV12-3/TRBV12-4
D gene: .
clone size: .
CDR3 protein: CASSFPPNTEAFF
CDR3 DNA: TGTGCCAGCAGTTTCCCCCCGAACACTGAAGCTTTCTTT

J gene: TRBJ2-5
V gene: TRBV12-3/TRBV12-4
D gene: .
clone size: .
CDR3 protein: CASNPRGAERETQYF
CDR3 DNA: TGTGCCAGCAACCCGCGGGGAGCCGAGCGGGAGACCCAGTACTTC

J gene: TRBJ1-5
V gene: TRBV30
D gene: TRBD1
clone size: few
CDR3 protein: CAWSVEGQGNQPQHF
CDR3 DNA: TGTGCCTGGAGTGTAGAAGGACAGGGGAATCAGCCCCAGCATTTT

J gene: TRBJ2-3
V gene: TRBV11-2
D gene: TRBD2
clone size: .
CDR3 protein: CASSLGSTGGPDTQYF
CDR3 DNA: TGTGCCAGCAGCTTAGGATCTACGGGAGGGCCAGATACGCAGTATTTT

J gene: TRBJ2-1
V gene: TRBV9
D gene: .
clone size: .
CDR3 protein: CASSVAGTYNEQFF
CDR3 DNA: TGTGCCAGCAGCGTAGCGGGTACCTACAATGAGCAGTTCTTC

J gene: TRBJ1-6
V gene: TRBV6-6
D gene: .
clone size: few
CDR3 protein: CASSYSGSDSPLHF
CDR3 DNA: TGTGCCAGCAGTTACTCGGGGTCCGATTCACCCCTCCACTTT

J gene: TRBJ2-1
V gene: TRBV6-5
D gene: .
clone size: .
CDR3 protein: CASSYSEVSLTLSQFF
CDR3 DNA: TGTGCCAGCAGTTACTCTGAAGTCAGTCTCACGTTGTCGCAGTTCTTC

J gene: TRBJ1-3
V gene: TRBV7-2
D gene: .
clone size: many
CDR3 protein: CASSLVHGNTIYF
CDR3 DNA: TGTGCCAGCAGCTTAGTCCACGGAAACACCATATATTTT

J gene: TRBJ1-5
V gene: TRBV19
D gene: TRBD1
clone size: few
CDR3 protein: CASSKSDRASNQPQHF
CDR3 DNA: TGTGCCAGTAGTAAGAGCGACAGGGCTAGCAATCAGCCCCAGCATTTT

J gene: TRBJ1-4
V gene: TRBV7-2
D gene: TRBD1
clone size: few
CDR3 protein: CASSFHGQAAGEKLFF
CDR3 DNA: TGTGCCAGCAGCTTTCACGGACAGGCGGCGGGTGAAAAACTGTTTTTT

J gene: TRBJ2-2
V gene: TRBV9
D gene: TRBD1
clone size: .
CDR3 protein: CASSDRQGAGMTNTGELFF
CDR3 DNA: TGTGCCAGCAGCGATAGACAGGGGGCCGGAATGACGAACACCGGGGAGCTGTTTTTT

J gene: TRBJ1-2
V gene: TRBV4-1
D gene: .
clone size: .
CDR3 protein: CASSQGGTYTF
CDR3 DNA: TGCGCCAGCAGCCAAGGAGGGACATACACCTTC

J gene: TRBJ1-5
V gene: TRBV12-3/TRBV12-4
D gene: .
clone size: many
CDR3 protein: CASNHQGFGNQPQHF
CDR3 DNA: TGTGCCAGCAACCACCAGGGTTTTGGCAATCAGCCCCAGCATTTT

J gene: TRBJ1-1
V gene: TRBV7-2
D gene: .
clone size: many
CDR3 protein: CASSLEAVGAGSTEAFF
CDR3 DNA: TGTGCCAGCAGCTTAGAAGCGGTGGGGGCGGGGAGCACTGAAGCTTTCTTT

J gene: TRBJ2-3
V gene: TRBV27
D gene: TRBD2
clone size: .
CDR3 protein: CASSFLPQRERTDTQYF
CDR3 DNA: TGTGCCAGCAGTTTTCTCCCCCAGCGGGAACGCACAGATACGCAGTATTTT

J gene: TRBJ2-3
V gene: TRBV7-2
D gene: .
clone size: many
CDR3 protein: CASSGGWRTLDTQYF
CDR3 DNA: TGTGCCAGCAGCGGGGGGTGGCGGACTTTAGATACGCAGTATTTT

J gene: TRBJ1-6
V gene: TRBV7-2
D gene: TRBD1
clone size: many
CDR3 protein: CASSLLQGAPLHF
CDR3 DNA: TGTGCCAGCAGCTTACTCCAGGGGGCTCCCCTCCACTTT

J gene: TRBJ1-1
V gene: TRBV27
D gene: .
clone size: .
CDR3 protein: CASRNFGGTEAFF
CDR3 DNA: TGTGCCAGCAGAAACTTCGGGGGGACTGAAGCTTTCTTT

J gene: TRBJ1-1
V gene: TRBV29-1
D gene: .
clone size: .
CDR3 protein: CSVEPPEAFF
CDR3 DNA: TGCAGCGTTGAACCCCCTGAAGCTTTCTTT

J gene: TRBJ2-1
V gene: TRBV7-2
D gene: TRBD2
clone size: .
CDR3 protein: CASSARGTTSGRAGNEQFF
CDR3 DNA: TGTGCCAGCAGCGCAAGGGGGACGACTAGCGGGAGGGCAGGTAATGAGCAGTTCTTC

J gene: TRBJ1-5
V gene: TRBV7-8
D gene: TRBD1
clone size: many
CDR3 protein: CASSPRQGSQPQHF
CDR3 DNA: TGTGCCAGCAGCCCCCGACAGGGCAGTCAGCCCCAGCATTTT

J gene: TRBJ2-1
V gene: TRBV23-1
D gene: TRBD2
clone size: .
CDR3 protein: CASSQRLAGPYNEQFF
CDR3 DNA: TGCGCCAGCAGTCAACGACTAGCGGGACCCTACAATGAGCAGTTCTTC

J gene: TRBJ2-5
V gene: TRBV7-9
D gene: TRBD2
clone size: .
CDR3 protein: CASSPGGLVAYQETQYF
CDR3 DNA: TGTGCCAGCAGCCCCGGGGGACTAGTGGCGTACCAAGAGACCCAGTACTTC

J gene: TRBJ2-4
V gene: TRBV7-2
D gene: .
clone size: many
CDR3 protein: CASSPPHLAKNIQYF
CDR3 DNA: TGTGCCAGCAGCCCCCCCCATCTAGCCAAAAACATTCAGTACTTC

J gene: TRBJ2-1
V gene: TRBV9
D gene: .
clone size: .
CDR3 protein: CASSIPGNNEQFF
CDR3 DNA: TGTGCCAGCAGCATACCGGGCAACAATGAGCAGTTCTTC

J gene: TRBJ2-1
V gene: TRBV20-1
D gene: .
clone size: .
CDR3 protein: CSAQGRDGKPHNEQFF
CDR3 DNA: TGCAGTGCTCAAGGGCGGGACGGGAAGCCACACAATGAGCAGTTCTTC

J gene: TRBJ2-5
V gene: TRBV9
D gene: .
clone size: .
CDR3 protein: CASSVNPTKQETQYF
CDR3 DNA: TGTGCCAGCAGCGTCAACCCGACTAAACAAGAGACCCAGTACTTC

J gene: TRBJ1-5
V gene: TRBV27
D gene: .
clone size: .
CDR3 protein: CASSALMDNQPQHF
CDR3 DNA: TGTGCCAGCAGTGCCCTCATGGACAATCAGCCCCAGCATTTT

J gene: TRBJ2-1
V gene: TRBV5-5
D gene: TRBD2
clone size: few
CDR3 protein: CASSVTSGAYNEQFF
CDR3 DNA: TGTGCCAGCAGTGTGACTAGCGGGGCTTACAATGAGCAGTTCTTC

J gene: TRBJ2-3
V gene: TRBV7-2
D gene: .
clone size: many
CDR3 protein: CASSLLPPSRGVSTDTQYF
CDR3 DNA: TGTGCCAGCAGCTTACTACCCCCGTCCAGGGGCGTTAGCACAGATACGCAGTATTTT

J gene: TRBJ1-3
V gene: TRBV12-3/TRBV12-4
D gene: TRBD1
clone size: many
CDR3 protein: CASSLGFRGNGNTIYF
CDR3 DNA: TGTGCCAGCAGTTTAGGGTTCAGGGGGAATGGAAACACCATATATTTT

J gene: TRBJ1-2
V gene: TRBV7-2
D gene: .
clone size: many
CDR3 protein: CARGIPEYGYTF
CDR3 DNA: TGTGCCAGAGGGATACCAGAGTATGGCTACACCTTC

J gene: TRBJ2-7
V gene: TRBV28
D gene: .
clone size: few
CDR3 protein: CASRGSPYEQYF
CDR3 DNA: TGTGCCTCCCGTGGAAGTCCCTACGAGCAGTACTTC

J gene: TRBJ1-1
V gene: TRBV24-1
D gene: .
clone size: few
CDR3 protein: CATSDSLGEAFF
CDR3 DNA: TGTGCCACCAGTGATTCCCTGGGAGAAGCTTTCTTT

J gene: TRBJ2-3
V gene: TRBV20-1
D gene: TRBD2
clone size: .
CDR3 protein: CSAPGRVFPDTQYF
CDR3 DNA: TGCAGTGCCCCCGGGAGGGTCTTTCCAGATACGCAGTATTTT

J gene: TRBJ2-7
V gene: TRBV15
D gene: TRBD2
clone size: few
CDR3 protein: CATSKRLAGVYEQYF
CDR3 DNA: TGTGCCACCAGCAAACGACTAGCGGGAGTCTACGAGCAGTACTTC

J gene: TRBJ2-7
V gene: TRBV7-2
D gene: .
clone size: many
CDR3 protein: CASSLGDRVYEQYF
CDR3 DNA: TGTGCCAGCAGCTTAGGCGACAGAGTCTACGAGCAGTACTTC

J gene: TRBJ2-1
V gene: TRBV6-1
D gene: .
clone size: few
CDR3 protein: CASRATGRAGEQFF
CDR3 DNA: TGTGCCAGCAGGGCCACAGGGCGGGCGGGTGAGCAGTTCTTC

J gene: TRBJ2-5
V gene: TRBV4-3
D gene: .
clone size: few
CDR3 protein: CASSQDWKGRETQYF
CDR3 DNA: TGCGCCAGCAGCCAAGATTGGAAAGGGAGGGAGACCCAGTACTTC

J gene: TRBJ1-1
V gene: TRBV4-1
D gene: .
clone size: .
CDR3 protein: CASSQLQVGGAGTEAFF
CDR3 DNA: TGCGCCAGCAGCCAACTCCAGGTAGGGGGGGCTGGCACTGAAGCTTTCTTT

J gene: TRBJ2-7
V gene: TRBV27
D gene: .
clone size: .
CDR3 protein: CASQGYGSYEQYF
CDR3 DNA: TGTGCCAGCCAGGGGTATGGCTCCTACGAGCAGTACTTC

J gene: TRBJ1-6
V gene: TRBV7-2
D gene: TRBD1
clone size: .
CDR3 protein: CASSLHRGRSEAPLHF
CDR3 DNA: TGTGCCAGCAGCTTACACAGGGGGCGGAGTGAAGCACCCCTCCACTTT